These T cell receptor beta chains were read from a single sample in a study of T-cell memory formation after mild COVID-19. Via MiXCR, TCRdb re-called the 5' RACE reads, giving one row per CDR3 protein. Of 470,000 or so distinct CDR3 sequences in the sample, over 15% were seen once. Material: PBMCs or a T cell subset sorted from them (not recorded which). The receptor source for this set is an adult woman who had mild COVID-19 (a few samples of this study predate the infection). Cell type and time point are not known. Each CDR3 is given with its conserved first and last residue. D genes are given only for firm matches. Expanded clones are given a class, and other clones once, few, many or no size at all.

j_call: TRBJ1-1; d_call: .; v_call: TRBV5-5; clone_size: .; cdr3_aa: CASSLVSRTNTEAFF; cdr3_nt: TGTGCCAGCAGCTTGGTTTCACGGACGAACACTGAAGCTTTCTTT
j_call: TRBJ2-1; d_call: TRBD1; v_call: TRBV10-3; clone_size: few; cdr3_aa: CAIKLGQGGNEQFF; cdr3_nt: TGTGCCATCAAGCTCGGACAGGGAGGCAATGAGCAGTTCTTC
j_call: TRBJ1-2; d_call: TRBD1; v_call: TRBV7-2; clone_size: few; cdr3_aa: CASSFPGQGRKDGYTF; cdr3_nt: TGTGCCAGCAGCTTCCCGGGACAGGGTAGAAAGGACGGCTACACCTTC
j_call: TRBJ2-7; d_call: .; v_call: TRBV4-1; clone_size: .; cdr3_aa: CASSQDPQSTYEQYF; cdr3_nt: TGCGCCAGCAGCCAAGATCCCCAGAGTACCTACGAGCAGTACTTC
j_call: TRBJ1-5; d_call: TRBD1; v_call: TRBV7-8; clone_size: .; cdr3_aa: CASTANRGQSNQPQHF; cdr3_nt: TGTGCCAGCACCGCGAACAGGGGGCAGAGCAATCAGCCCCAGCATTTT
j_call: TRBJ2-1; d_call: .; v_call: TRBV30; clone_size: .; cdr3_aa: CACEGWGNEQFF; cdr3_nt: TGTGCCTGTGAGGGCTGGGGCAATGAGCAGTTCTTC
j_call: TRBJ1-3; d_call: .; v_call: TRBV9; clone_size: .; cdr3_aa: CASRGDSRNTIYF; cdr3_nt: TGTGCCAGCAGGGGGGATTCTAGAAACACCATATATTTT
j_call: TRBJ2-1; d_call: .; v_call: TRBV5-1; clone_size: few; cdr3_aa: CASSPPGLSSYNEQFF; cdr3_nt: TGCGCCAGCAGCCCGCCAGGGCTATCATCCTACAATGAGCAGTTCTTC
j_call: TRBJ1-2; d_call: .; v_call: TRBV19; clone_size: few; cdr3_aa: CASTTTGPGYTF; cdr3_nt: TGTGCCAGTACTACGACTGGACCAGGCTACACCTTC
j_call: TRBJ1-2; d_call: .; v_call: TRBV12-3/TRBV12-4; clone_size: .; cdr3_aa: CASSLSPYTGLYTF; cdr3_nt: TGTGCCAGCAGCCTCAGCCCGTATACAGGCCTCTACACCTTC
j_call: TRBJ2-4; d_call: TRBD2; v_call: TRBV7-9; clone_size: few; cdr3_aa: CASSSVSGDMLAKNIQYF; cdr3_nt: TGTGCCAGCAGCTCCGTTAGCGGGGATATGTTAGCCAAAAACATTCAGTACTTC
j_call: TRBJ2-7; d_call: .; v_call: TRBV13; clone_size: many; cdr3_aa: CASSPTVLPPYEQYF; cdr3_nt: TGTGCCAGCAGCCCAACGGTTCTCCCGCCCTACGAGCAGTACTTC
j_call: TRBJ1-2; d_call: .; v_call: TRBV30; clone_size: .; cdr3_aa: CAWSGGYREGGYTF; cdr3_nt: TGTGCCTGGAGTGGGGGCTACCGGGAGGGAGGCTACACCTTC
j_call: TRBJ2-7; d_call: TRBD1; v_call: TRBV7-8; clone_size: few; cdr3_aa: CASSPGTGADEQYF; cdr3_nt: TGTGCCAGCAGCCCCGGGACAGGGGCCGACGAGCAGTACTTC
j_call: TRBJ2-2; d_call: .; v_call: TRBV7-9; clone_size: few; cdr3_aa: CASSLEIAGELFF; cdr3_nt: TGTGCCAGCAGCTTAGAGATCGCCGGGGAGCTGTTTTTT
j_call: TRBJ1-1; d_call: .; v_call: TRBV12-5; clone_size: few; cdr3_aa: CASVQKGNTEAFF; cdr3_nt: TGTGCTAGTGTCCAAAAGGGGAACACTGAAGCTTTCTTT
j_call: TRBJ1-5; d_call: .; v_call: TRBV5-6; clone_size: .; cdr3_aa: CASSSGLINQPQHF; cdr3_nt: TGTGCCAGCAGCTCCGGACTCATCAATCAGCCCCAGCATTTT
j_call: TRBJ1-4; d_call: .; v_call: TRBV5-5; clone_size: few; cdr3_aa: CARSLLREKLFF; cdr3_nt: TGTGCCAGAAGCTTGTTGAGGGAAAAACTGTTTTTT
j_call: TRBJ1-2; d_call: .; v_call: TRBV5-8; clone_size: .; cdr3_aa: CASSAYSVGYGYTF; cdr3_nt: TGTGCCAGCAGCGCTTACAGCGTCGGCTATGGCTACACCTTC
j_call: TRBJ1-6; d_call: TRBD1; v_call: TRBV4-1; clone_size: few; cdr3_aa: CASSQEQRQGLSSPLHF; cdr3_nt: TGCGCCAGCAGCCAAGAGCAGCGACAGGGGTTAAGTTCACCCCTCCACTTT
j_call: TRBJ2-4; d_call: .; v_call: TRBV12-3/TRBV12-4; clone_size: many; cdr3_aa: CASSLAEGLAKNIQYF; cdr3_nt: TGTGCCAGCAGTTTAGCGGAGGGACTGGCTAAAAACATTCAGTACTTC
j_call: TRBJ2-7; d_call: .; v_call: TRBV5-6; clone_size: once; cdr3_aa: CASSPGSPYEQYF; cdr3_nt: TGTGCCAGCAGCCCCGGGTCCCCCTACGAGCAGTACTTC
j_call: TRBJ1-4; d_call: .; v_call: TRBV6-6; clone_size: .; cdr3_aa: CASSSVGEKLFF; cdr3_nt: TGTGCCAGCAGCTCAGTCGGTGAAAAACTGTTTTTT
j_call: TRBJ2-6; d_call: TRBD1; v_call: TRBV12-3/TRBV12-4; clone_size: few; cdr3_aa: CASSSRGQSSSGANVLTF; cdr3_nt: TGTGCCAGCAGTAGCAGGGGACAGTCTTCCTCTGGGGCCAACGTCCTGACTTTC
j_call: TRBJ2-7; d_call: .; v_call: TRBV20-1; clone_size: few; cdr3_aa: CSASGPGQPYEQYF; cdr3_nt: TGCAGTGCTAGCGGGCCGGGCCAACCCTACGAGCAGTACTTC
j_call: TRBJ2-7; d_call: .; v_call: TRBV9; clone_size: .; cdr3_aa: CASSVAGSGEQYF; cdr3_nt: TGTGCCAGCAGCGTAGCCGGGTCCGGCGAGCAGTACTTC
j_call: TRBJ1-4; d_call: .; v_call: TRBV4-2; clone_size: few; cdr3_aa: CASSQGNRGHEKLFF; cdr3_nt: TGTGCCAGCAGCCAAGGGAATCGGGGCCATGAAAAACTGTTTTTT
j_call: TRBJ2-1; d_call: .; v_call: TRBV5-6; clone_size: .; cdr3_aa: CACRRWALRDYNEQFF; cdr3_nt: TGTGCCTGCCGTAGGTGGGCTCTAAGGGACTACAATGAGCAGTTCTTC
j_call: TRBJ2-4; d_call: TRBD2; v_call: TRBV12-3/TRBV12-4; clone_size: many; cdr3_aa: CASNERGGRNIQYF; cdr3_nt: TGTGCCAGCAACGAACGGGGGGGCCGAAACATTCAGTACTTC
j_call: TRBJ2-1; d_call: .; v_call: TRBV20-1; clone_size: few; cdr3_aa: CSAVARSSYNEQFF; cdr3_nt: TGCAGTGCGGTAGCGAGGAGCTCCTACAATGAGCAGTTCTTC
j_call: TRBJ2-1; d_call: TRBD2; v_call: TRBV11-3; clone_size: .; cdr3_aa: CASSLWSLAGGEYNEQFF; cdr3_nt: TGTGCCAGCAGCTTATGGAGTCTAGCGGGAGGAGAGTACAATGAGCAGTTCTTC
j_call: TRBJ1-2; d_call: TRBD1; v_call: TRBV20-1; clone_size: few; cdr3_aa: CSARDRENYGYTF; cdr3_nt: TGCAGTGCTCGGGACAGGGAAAACTATGGCTACACCTTC
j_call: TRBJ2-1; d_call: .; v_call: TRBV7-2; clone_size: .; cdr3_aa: CASSLQGYVEQFF; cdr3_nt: TGTGCCAGCAGCTTACAGGGGTATGTCGAGCAGTTCTTC
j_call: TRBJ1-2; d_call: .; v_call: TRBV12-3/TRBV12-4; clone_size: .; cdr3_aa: CASSAHPGGEGGYTF; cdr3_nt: TGTGCCAGCAGTGCCCATCCCGGGGGGGAGGGTGGCTACACCTTC
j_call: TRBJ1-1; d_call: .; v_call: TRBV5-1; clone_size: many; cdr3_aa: CASSLLGSDMNTEAFF; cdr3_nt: TGCGCCAGCAGCTTGCTGGGAAGCGACATGAACACTGAAGCTTTCTTT
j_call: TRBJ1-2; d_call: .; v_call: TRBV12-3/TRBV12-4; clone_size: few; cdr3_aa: CASSFRRAPGGYTF; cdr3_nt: TGTGCCAGCAGTTTCCGCAGGGCCCCCGGTGGCTACACCTTC
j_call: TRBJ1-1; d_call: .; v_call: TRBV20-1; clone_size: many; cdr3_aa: CSAKDPRANTEAFF; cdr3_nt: TGCAGTGCTAAGGACCCCAGAGCGAACACTGAAGCTTTCTTT
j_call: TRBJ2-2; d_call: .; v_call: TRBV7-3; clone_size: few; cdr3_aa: CASSLTLNTGELFF; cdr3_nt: TGTGCCAGCAGCTTAACTTTAAACACCGGGGAGCTGTTTTTT
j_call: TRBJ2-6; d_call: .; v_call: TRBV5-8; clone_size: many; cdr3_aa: CASSFGISGANVLTF; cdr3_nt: TGTGCCAGCAGCTTTGGGATCTCTGGGGCCAACGTCCTGACTTTC
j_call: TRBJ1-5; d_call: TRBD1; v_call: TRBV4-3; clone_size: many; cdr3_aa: CASSQGQGEQPQHF; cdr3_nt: TGCGCCAGCAGCCAAGGACAGGGGGAACAGCCCCAGCATTTT
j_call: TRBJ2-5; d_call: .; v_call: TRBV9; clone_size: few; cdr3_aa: CASSVGSSAAQYF; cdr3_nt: TGTGCCAGCAGCGTAGGGTCAAGTGCGGCCCAGTACTTC
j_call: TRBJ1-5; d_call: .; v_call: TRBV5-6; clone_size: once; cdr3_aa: CASSRAGQPQHF; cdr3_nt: TGTGCCAGCAGCCGGGCTGGACAGCCCCAGCATTTT
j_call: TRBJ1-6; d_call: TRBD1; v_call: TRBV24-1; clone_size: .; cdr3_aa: CATSEGQLNSPLHF; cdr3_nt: TGTGCCACCAGTGAGGGACAGCTAAATTCACCCCTCCACTTT
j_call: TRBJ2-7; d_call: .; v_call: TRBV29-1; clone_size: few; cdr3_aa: CSVTALSSYEQYF; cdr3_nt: TGCAGCGTAACAGCCTTATCCTCCTACGAGCAGTACTTC
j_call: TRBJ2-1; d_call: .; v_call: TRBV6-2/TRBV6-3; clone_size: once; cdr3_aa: CASSYRDEQFF; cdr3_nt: TGTGCCAGCAGTTACCGGGATGAGCAGTTCTTC
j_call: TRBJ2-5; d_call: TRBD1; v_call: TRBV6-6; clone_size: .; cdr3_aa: CASSRDSGTSRETQYF; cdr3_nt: TGTGCCAGCAGCCGGGACAGCGGAACCTCCCGGGAGACCCAGTACTTC
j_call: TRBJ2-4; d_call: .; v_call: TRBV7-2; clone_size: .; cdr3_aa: CASSFQGSGMENIQYF; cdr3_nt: TGTGCCAGCAGCTTTCAGGGGTCAGGGATGGAAAACATTCAGTACTTC
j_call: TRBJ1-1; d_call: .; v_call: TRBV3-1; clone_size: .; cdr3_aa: CASSRRSGRMNTEAFF; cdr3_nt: TGTGCCAGCAGCCGAAGATCGGGACGGATGAACACTGAAGCTTTCTTT
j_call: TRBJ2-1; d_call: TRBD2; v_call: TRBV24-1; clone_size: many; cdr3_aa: CATSVRLAGYGNEQFF; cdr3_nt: TGTGCCACCAGTGTGAGGCTAGCGGGATATGGCAATGAGCAGTTCTTC
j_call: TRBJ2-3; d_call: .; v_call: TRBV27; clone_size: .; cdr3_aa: CASSLSSDSLVSTDTQYF; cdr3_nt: TGTGCCAGCAGTTTATCGTCGGACAGCCTAGTTAGCACAGATACGCAGTATTTT
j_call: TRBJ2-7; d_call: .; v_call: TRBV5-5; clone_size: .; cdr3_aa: CASILEPTSYEQYF; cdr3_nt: .
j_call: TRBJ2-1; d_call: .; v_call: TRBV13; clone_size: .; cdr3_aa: CASSLAPGVQFF; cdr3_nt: TGTGCCAGCAGCCTAGCCCCGGGAGTGCAGTTCTTC
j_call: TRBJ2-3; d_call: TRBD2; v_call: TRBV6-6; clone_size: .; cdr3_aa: CASSNGLAGVTDTQYF; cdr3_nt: TGTGCCAGCAGCAACGGACTAGCGGGGGTCACAGATACGCAGTATTTT
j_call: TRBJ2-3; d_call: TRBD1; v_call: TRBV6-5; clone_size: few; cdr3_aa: CASKGGGTGGTDTQYF; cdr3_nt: TGTGCCAGCAAAGGTGGCGGGACAGGGGGTACAGATACGCAGTATTTT
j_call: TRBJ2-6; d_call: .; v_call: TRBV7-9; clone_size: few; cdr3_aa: CASSLSLAGRSGANVLTF; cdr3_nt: TGTGCCAGCAGCTTATCGTTAGCAGGGAGGTCTGGGGCCAACGTCCTGACTTTC
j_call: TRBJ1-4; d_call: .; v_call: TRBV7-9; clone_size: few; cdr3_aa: CASSPRYVTGNEKLFF; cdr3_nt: TGTGCCAGCAGCCCCCGGTACGTCACAGGAAATGAAAAACTGTTTTTT
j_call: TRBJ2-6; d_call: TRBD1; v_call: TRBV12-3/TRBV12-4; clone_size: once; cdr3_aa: CASSLMLAGGSLGANVLTF; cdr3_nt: TGTGCCAGCAGTTTAATGTTGGCAGGGGGATCCCTCGGGGCCAACGTCCTGACTTTC
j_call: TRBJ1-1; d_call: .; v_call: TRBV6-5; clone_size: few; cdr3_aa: CASSYAYGGTEAFF; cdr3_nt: TGTGCCAGCAGTTACGCCTACGGAGGCACTGAAGCTTTCTTT
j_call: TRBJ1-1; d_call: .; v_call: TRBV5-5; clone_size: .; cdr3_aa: CASSLDTDTEAFF; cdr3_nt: TGTGCCAGCAGCTTAGACACGGACACTGAAGCTTTCTTT
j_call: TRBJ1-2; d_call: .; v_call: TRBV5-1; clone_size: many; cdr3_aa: CASSLPGNYGYTF; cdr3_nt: TGCGCCAGCAGCTTGCCCGGGAACTATGGCTACACCTTC